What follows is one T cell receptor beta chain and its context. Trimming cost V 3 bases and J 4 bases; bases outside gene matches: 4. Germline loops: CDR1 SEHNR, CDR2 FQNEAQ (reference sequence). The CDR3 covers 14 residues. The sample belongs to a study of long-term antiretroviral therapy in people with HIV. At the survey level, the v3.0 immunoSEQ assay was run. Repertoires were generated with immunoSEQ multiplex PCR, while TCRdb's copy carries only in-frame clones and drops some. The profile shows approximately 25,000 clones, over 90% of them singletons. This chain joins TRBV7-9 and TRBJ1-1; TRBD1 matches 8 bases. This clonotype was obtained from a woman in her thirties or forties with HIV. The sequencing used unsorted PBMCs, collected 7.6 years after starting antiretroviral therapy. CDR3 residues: CASSFYTGGTEAFF. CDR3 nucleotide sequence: TGTGCCAGCAGCTTCTACACAGGGGGCACTGAAGCTTTCTTT.